These 27 T cell receptor beta chains came from one sample sequenced in a study of shared clonotypes between healthy human individuals. Generated by immunoSEQ multiplex PCR, the TCRdb table keeps only in-frame clones and is missing some. This table holds around 940,000 clones, approximately 76% found once. The material sequenced was memory CD4+ T cells sorted from blood. As for subset: CD45RA-negative fraction. Source of these receptors: a man between 18 and 29 years old in good health.

The genes are TRBV4-2 and TRBJ1-2; a weak D match, TRBD1 (5 bases). Between the trimmed V and J ends, which lost 3 bases and 3 bases, there was a span of 8 bases. The CDR3 totals 13 residues. Germline CDR1 reads LGHNA; CDR2 reads YNFKEQ. The CDR3: CASSQGTDYGYTF. Written as DNA, the CDR3 is TGTGCCAGCAGCCAGGGGACGGACTATGGCTACACCTTC.

This clone appeared a few times. The V and J genes are TRBV19 and TRBJ1-6; no clear D gene. The CDR3 runs to 13 residues. Germline CDR1 is LNHDA and CDR2 is SQIVND (reference sequence). The V and J ends lost 7 bases and 6 bases respectively, with 10 bases between them. The chain's CDR3 is CASKKQINSPLHF. CDR3 DNA: TGTGCCAGTAAAAAACAGATTAATTCACCCCTCCACTTT.

On this clone itself: Other DNA variants within this sample encode the same CDR3. The chain is built from TRBV7-2 and TRBJ1-1, with D perhaps matching TRBD1 (6 bases). The CDR3 runs 14 residues. V shed 5 bases and J shed 1 base, with 11 bases lying between them. Germline assignment: CDR1 SGHTA and CDR2 FQGNSA. CDR3 amino acids: CASSPGQRNTEAFF. The CDR3 nucleotides are TGTGCCAGCAGCCCTGGACAGAGGAACACTGAAGCTTTCTTT.

The count of this clone is one. V is TRBV5-1 and J is TRBJ2-5, with D tentatively TRBD1 (5 bases). The CDR3 loop spans 13 amino acids. Trimming shortened V by 3 bases and J by 3 bases, and 9 bases separated the two germline ends. CDR1 SGHRS and CDR2 YFSETQ come from the germline V gene. In nucleotides, the CDR3 is TGCGCCAGCAGCTCAGGGTTTGAAGAGACCCAGTACTTC. This encodes CASSSGFEETQYF.

The chain employs TRBV28 and TRBJ2-7; TRBD1 matches 8 bases. The CDR3 is 14 residues long. CDR1 and CDR2 (germline): MDHEN, SYDVKM. Losses at the gene ends were 3 bases for V and 5 bases for J; bases not matched to a gene: 6. CDR3 loop: CASSFIDRGHEQYF. The CDR3 DNA sequence: TGTGCCAGCAGTTTTATTGACAGGGGTCACGAGCAGTACTTC.

The gene calls are TRBV6-4 and TRBJ1-6; D remains ambiguous. Looked up from germline, CDR1 is MRHNA and CDR2 is SNTAGT. CDR3 length: 13 residues. V gave up 3 bases and J gave up 7 bases, with 7 bases separating them. CDR3 nucleotide sequence: TGTGCCAGCAGTGAGTGGTCAAATTCACCCCTCCACTTT. Protein: CASSEWSNSPLHF.

Details on this clone: This sequence may be a read error, since a much larger clone differs from it by one base. The chain employs TRBV25-1 and TRBJ2-7, with TRBD1 matching 12 bases. Trimming took 3 bases from V and 6 from J; bases not matched to a gene: 6. The CDR3 is 15 residues long. Germline V CDR1 and CDR2: MGHDK, SYGVNS. CDR3 sequence (DNA): TGTGCCAGCAGTGAGTGGGGACAGGGGGCGACCGAGCAGTACTTC. Amino acids: CASSEWGQGATEQYF.

The chain links TRBV5-4 to TRBJ1-5; a possible D gene is TRBD1 (5 bases). The CDR3 has 13 residues. V was trimmed by 2 bases and J by 5 bases, leaving 8 bases between them. The germline V gene encodes CDR1 SGHNT and CDR2 YYREEE (reference sequence). CDR3 in DNA: TGTGCCAGCAGCTTTGGGGGGGATCAGCCCCAGCATTTT. Translation gives CASSFGGDQPQHF.

The chain is built from TRBV5-4 and TRBJ1-5; TRBD1 aligns across 8 bases. The CDR3 runs 15 residues. V lost 4 bases, J lost 3 bases, and 6 bases stayed unmatched. Germline V lookup: CDR1 SGHNT, CDR2 YYREEE (reference sequence). Here the CDR3 DNA reads TGTGCCAGCAGCCCCGGGACAGGACCCAATCAGCCCCAGCATTTT. As protein: CASSPGTGPNQPQHF.

Only one count was recorded for this clone. The chain carries TRBV2 and TRBJ2-3; weak D call: TRBD1 (6 bases). V lost 6 bases and J 0 bases, leaving 10 bases between the germline ends. The germline V gene has CDR1 SNHLY and CDR2 FYNNEI. This CDR3 spans 14 amino acids. CDR3 sequence: CASRQGISTDTQYF. Written as DNA, the CDR3 is TGTGCCAGCAGGCAGGGGATTAGCACAGATACGCAGTATTTT.

CDR3 nucleotide sequence: TGTGCCAGCAGCCGACAGGGGAAAGGCTACACCTTC. It encodes CASSRQGKGYTF. This chain connects TRBV25-1 to TRBJ1-2, with 8 bases fitting TRBD1. The germline V gene encodes CDR1 MGHDK and CDR2 SYGVNS. The trim removed 6 bases at V and 8 bases at J, leaving 5 bases unmatched. The CDR3 contains 12 residues.

The rearrangement links TRBV10-1 to TRBJ1-1, with D unresolved. Germline CDR1 WNHNN, CDR2 SYGVQD (reference sequence). The CDR3 length is 16 residues. Trimming stripped 3 bases from V and 1 base from J, with 15 bases between. The CDR3 DNA is TGCGCCAGCAGTGATCCCTTATGGCCTCCGAACACTGAAGCTTTCTTT. It specifies CASSDPLWPPNTEAFF.

This clone was observed many times. The V and J genes are TRBV5-4 and TRBJ2-7, with 7 bases matching TRBD2. V shed 3 bases, J shed 9 bases, and the junction held 6 bases outside the gene matches. Germline values: CDR1 SGHNT, CDR2 YYREEE (reference sequence). This CDR3 has 12 residues. CDR3 residues: CASSWEASGQYF. For the CDR3, the DNA is TGTGCCAGCAGCTGGGAGGCTAGCGGGCAGTACTTC.

V and J are TRBV2 and TRBJ1-6; possible D gene TRBD1, 5 bases. Germline V gene lookup returns CDR1 SNHLY and CDR2 FYNNEI. The CDR3 length is 15 residues. Trimming stripped 6 bases from V and 0 bases from J, with 9 bases between. The CDR3 sequence: CASSRQSSYNSPLHF. For the CDR3, the DNA is TGTGCCAGCAGCAGACAGAGCTCCTATAATTCACCCCTCCACTTT. The variable domain in full, completed from reference TRBV2 and TRBJ1-6, reads EPEVTQTPSHQVTQMGQEVILRCVPISNHLYFYWYRQILGQKVEFLVSFYNNEISEKSEIFDDQFSVERPDGSNFTLKIRSTKLEDSAMYFCASSRQSSYNSPLHFGNGTRLTVT.

The chain combines TRBV5-1 with TRBJ1-1; the match to TRBD1 covers 7 bases. J gave up 6 bases and V 3 bases, and 20 bases lay outside the gene matches. The germline V gene encodes CDR1 SGHRS and CDR2 YFSETQ. The CDR3 runs 18 residues. DNA of the CDR3: TGCGCCAGCAGCTCGCGACCTACTTCAGGGGGGCGTAAGGCTGAAGCTTTCTTT. It encodes CASSSRPTSGGRKAEAFF.

This chain links TRBV2 with TRBJ2-7, with D perhaps matching TRBD1 (6 bases). CDR3 size: 15 residues. V lost 4 bases and J 2 bases, leaving 15 bases between the germline ends. The germline V gene has CDR1 SNHLY and CDR2 FYNNEI. DNA of the CDR3: TGTGCCAGCAGTGCAACAGGGAAGCGCACCTACGAGCAGTACTTC. This codes for CASSATGKRTYEQYF.

CDR3 protein: CSVSTSPTPSGANVLTF. The CDR3 DNA follows: TGCAGCGTTTCGACCTCCCCAACCCCCTCTGGGGCCAACGTCCTGACTTTC. This sequence joins TRBV29-1 and TRBJ2-6, with D unresolved. V dropped 5 bases and J dropped 0 bases, with 17 bases sitting between them. The germline V gene encodes CDR1 SQVTM and CDR2 ANQGSEA. The CDR3 contains 17 residues.

The rearrangement links TRBV6-6 to TRBJ1-1, with D possibly TRBD1 on 6 matching bases. The CDR3 totals 13 residues. V lost 6 bases, J lost 5 bases, and 13 bases lay in between. Germline CDR1 and CDR2: MNHNY and SVGAGI (reference sequence). CDR3 in amino acids: CASRETGGTEAFF. The CDR3 DNA sequence: TGTGCCAGCAGGGAGACAGGCGGGACTGAAGCTTTCTTT.

In its sample, this clone was seen a few times. Additional DNA sequences in this sample encode the identical CDR3. The chain uses TRBV5-1 and TRBJ2-5; D is uncertain. Germline V gene sequence: CDR1 SGHRS, CDR2 YFSETQ. The CDR3 is made up of 11 amino acids. V gave up 1 base and J gave up 2 bases, with 0 bases separating them. CDR3 sequence (DNA): TGCGCCAGCAGCTTGCAAGAGACCCAGTACTTC. It translates to CASSLQETQYF. The whole variable domain, remainder taken from reference TRBV5-1 and TRBJ2-5, is KAGVTQTPRYLIKTRGQQVTLSCSPISGHRSVSWYQQTPGQGLQFLFEYFSETQRNKGNFPGRFSGRQFSNSRSEMNVSTLELGDSALYLCASSLQETQYFGPGTRLLVL.

The V gene is TRBV27, the J gene TRBJ2-3; 8 nucleotides match TRBD2. The CDR3 runs to 16 residues. Per the germline V gene, CDR1 is MNHEY and CDR2 is SMNVEV (reference sequence). Trimming took 5 bases from V and 3 from J; bases not matched to a gene: 10. The CDR3 loop reads CASSHIAGSTTDTQYF. DNA for the CDR3: TGTGCCAGCAGTCATATAGCGGGGAGCACAACAGATACGCAGTATTTT.

The rearrangement uses TRBV5-4 and TRBJ2-5; TRBD2 matches at 13 bases. The CDR3 loop spans 15 amino acids. The germline V gene has CDR1 SGHNT and CDR2 YYREEE (reference sequence). V lost 4 bases, J lost 5 bases, and 5 bases stayed unmatched. CDR3: CASSRLAGGVETQYF. In DNA form, the CDR3 reads TGTGCCAGCAGCCGACTAGCGGGGGGTGTGGAGACCCAGTACTTC.

The V call is TRBV4-3, the J call TRBJ1-6, with TRBD1 matching 10 bases. V lost 1 base and J lost 9; bases outside the gene matches: 3. Looked up from germline, CDR1 is LGHNA and CDR2 is YSLEER. The length of the CDR3 is 15 residues. The CDR3 bases are TGCGCCAGCAGCCAAGGGACAGGGGGGGGTTCACCCCTCCACTTT. Encoded protein: CASSQGTGGGSPLHF.

This clone was detected only a few times. V usage is TRBV28 and J usage is TRBJ2-1; tentative D call: TRBD2 (6 bases). V shed 8 bases and J shed 2 bases, with 19 bases lying between them. The CDR3 totals 16 residues. Germline-derived CDR1 and CDR2 are MDHEN and SYDVKM. The CDR3 DNA follows: TGTGCCAGCTCCCTATCCGTCCCGGGGGCCTACAATGAGCAGTTCTTC. As protein: CASSLSVPGAYNEQFF.

The table lists this clone with a few counts. The V and J genes are TRBV28 and TRBJ1-2, with TRBD1 matching over 7 bases. From germline, CDR1 is MDHEN and CDR2 SYDVKM. V trimming: 3 bases; J trimming: 8 bases; junction bases outside the gene matches: 6. The CDR3 runs to 13 residues. The CDR3 region is CASSLTGSVGYTF. The DNA for the CDR3 is TGTGCCAGCAGTTTGACAGGGTCTGTGGGCTACACCTTC.

The chain joins TRBV2 to TRBJ2-1, with TRBD1 matching over 9 bases. CDR1 is SNHLY, CDR2 FYNNEI, per germline. The CDR3 totals 13 residues. Trimming took 4 bases from V and 10 from J; bases not matched to a gene: 5. The CDR3, as DNA: TGTGCCAGCAGTGTTCTAACAGGGGGCGAGCAGTTCTTC. This sequence encodes CASSVLTGGEQFF.

The chain couples TRBV7-9 to TRBJ2-3, with D unresolved. The germline CDR1 and CDR2 sequences are SEHNR and FQNEAQ (reference sequence). V was pared by 1 base and J by 3 bases, with 14 bases between. The CDR3 extends over 16 amino acids. The CDR3 DNA sequence: TGTGCCAGCAGCTTAGTCTCTTCACAGAATACAGATACGCAGTATTTT. It codes for CASSLVSSQNTDTQYF.

This chain joins TRBV2 and TRBJ2-2, with TRBD2 identical over 13 bases. The CDR3 contains 16 residues. Looked up from germline, CDR1 is SNHLY and CDR2 is FYNNEI. V lost 7 bases and J lost 7; bases outside the gene matches: 9. CDR3 region: CASTPRLAGGGGELFF. In nucleotides, the CDR3 is TGTGCCAGCACGCCGAGACTAGCGGGGGGCGGCGGGGAGCTGTTTTTT.